Given below is one T cell receptor beta chain in context. This sample is part of a study of beta chain features in type 1 diabetes. TCRB transcripts that were expressed got sequenced, as all of the isolated RNA had been reverse transcribed. Clones were read by immunoSEQ multiplex PCR, and TCRdb kept only the in-frame ones, dropping some. There are hundreds of thousands of clones in the sample; 17% occur only once, and about 0.02% lies in the top ten. This TCR was recovered from a woman aged 18-35 years in good health. Source material: naive CD4+ T cells from blood.

The CDR3 protein is CASKVAGNSYEQYF. The CDR3 bases are TGTGCCAGCAAGGTAGCGGGAAACTCCTACGAGCAGTACTTC. This chain joins TRBV6-5 and TRBJ2-7; 8 bases align to TRBD2. CDR1 and CDR2 from the germline V gene are MNHEY and SVGAGI. V lost 7 bases, J lost 0 bases, and 5 bases stayed unmatched. The CDR3 has 14 amino acids.